Shown below are 5 T cell receptor beta chains from a single sample sequenced in a study of identical twins. TCRdb reprocessed the 5' RACE reads with MiXCR, giving one entry per CDR3 protein. The sample records 540,000 or so distinct CDR3 sequences, under 25% being singletons. These sequences were also reported in another study, on yellow fever vaccine responses in identical twins.

The sequencing input was CD4+ T cells sorted from blood. The receptors stem from a woman younger than 35 in good health.

The chain is built from TRBV6-2 or TRBV6-3 and TRBJ2-3; weak D call: TRBD1 (5 bases). Germline values: CDR1 MNHEY, CDR2 SVGEGT. Trimming took off 6 bases at V and 4 bases at J, with 17 bases between the two ends. This CDR3 has 15 amino acids. The CDR3 protein is CASRDGQTLADTQYF. DNA for the CDR3: TGTGCCAGCAGAGATGGACAAACACTCGCAGATACGCAGTATTTT.

The chain employs TRBV10-3 and TRBJ2-7; D is ambiguous. This CDR3 region has 13 residues. Between the trimmed V and J ends, which lost 1 base and 4 bases, there was a span of 8 bases. From germline, CDR1 is ENHRY and CDR2 SYGVKD. CDR3 bases: TGTGCCATCAGTGAGTTTGAACGATACGAGCAGTACGTC. Its translation is CAISEFERYEQYV.

The J gene is TRBJ2-1, the V gene TRBV18; D is undetermined. Germline assignment: CDR1 KGHSH and CDR2 LQKENI. The CDR3 spans 13 residues. Deletions cut 0 bases from V and 6 bases from J, with 6 bases between. The CDR3, as DNA: TGTGCCAGCTCACCACCGGCTAGCAATGAGCAGTTCTTC. This translates into CASSPPASNEQFF.

This clonotype was observed a handful of times. The chain combines TRBV24-1 with TRBJ2-5; D possibly corresponds to TRBD2 (5 bases). Between the trimmed V and J ends, which lost 3 bases and 1 base, there was a span of 11 bases. This CDR3 region has 15 residues. From germline, CDR1 is KGHDR and CDR2 SFDVKD. CDR3 nucleotide sequence: TGTGCCACCAGTGATATCGGAGCGGCCCAAGAGACCCAGTACTTC. Encoded protein: CATSDIGAAQETQYF.

In DNA form, the CDR3 reads TGTGCCAGCAGCGTAGAGGGGACTAGAAATAATGAGCAGTTCTTC. Its translation is CASSVEGTRNNEQFF. The chain links TRBV9 to TRBJ2-1; 8 bases are shared with TRBD2. Germline loops: CDR1 SGDLS, CDR2 YYNGEE. J was trimmed by 7 bases and V by 0 bases; bases with no gene match: 6. This CDR3 has 15 residues.